The 3 T cell receptor beta chains below come from one sample, sequenced in a study of blood T cell repertoires in COVID-19. The data were produced by immunoSEQ multiplex PCR, yet TCRdb's version contains in-frame clones alone and is incomplete. The table has around 320,000 clones, approximately 85% seen once. The sample was peripheral blood. Receptor source: a human donor in a cohort sampled during active COVID-19.

J is TRBJ1-6 and V is TRBV19, with D unclear. From germline, CDR1 is LNHDA and CDR2 SQIVND (reference sequence). The CDR3 contains 15 residues. Trimming shortened V by 7 bases and J by 0 bases, and 10 bases separated the two germline ends. CDR3 residues: CASIDTGSYNSPLHF. The CDR3 coding sequence is TGTGCCAGTATAGACACCGGCTCCTATAATTCACCCCTCCACTTT. Together with reference TRBV19 and TRBJ1-6, the CDR3 gives the full variable domain: DGGITQSPKYLFRKEGQNVTLSCEQNLNHDAMYWYRQDPGQGLRLIYYSQIVNDFQKGDIAEGYSVSREKKESFPLTVTSAQKNPTAFYLCASIDTGSYNSPLHFGNGTRLTVT.

The gene calls are TRBV12-3 or TRBV12-4 and TRBJ1-5; D gene unclear. The ends were cut back, 1 base at V and 7 bases at J, with 8 bases in the middle. The CDR3 runs 13 residues. The CDR3 loop is CASSLVAKQPQHF. The CDR3 DNA is TGTGCCAGCAGTTTAGTAGCGAAACAGCCCCAGCATTTT.

The rearrangement uses TRBV10-2 and TRBJ1-1, with 10 bases aligning to TRBD1. The germline V gene encodes CDR1 WSHSY and CDR2 SAAADI. The CDR3 totals 13 residues. Trimming took 4 bases from V and 5 from J; bases not matched to a gene: 1. The CDR3 sequence: CASSGDRGTEAFF. Here the CDR3 DNA reads TGCGCCAGCAGTGGGGACAGGGGTACTGAAGCTTTCTTT.